Following are 30 T cell receptor beta chains from one sample sequenced in a study of shared clonotypes between healthy human individuals. Only in-frame clones appear in the TCRdb table, and some are missing; sequencing was by immunoSEQ multiplex PCR. The sample carries roughly 1,500,000 clones, approximately 98% recorded once. The sequencing sample was made of naive CD4+ T cells sorted from blood. Specified subset: CD45RA+ positively selected. These TCRs come from a young man in good health.

In regard to this clone: Within the sample, other DNA sequences also encode this same CDR3. The chain has TRBV4-3 and TRBJ2-7, with D perhaps TRBD1 or TRBD2 (6 bases each). Germline V lookup: CDR1 LGHNA, CDR2 YSLEER. The V end was cut by 0 bases, the J end by 4 bases, with 7 bases between. The CDR3 is 13 residues long. This CDR3 is CASSQEGGYEQYF. CDR3 nucleotides: TGCGCCAGCAGCCAAGAAGGGGGGTACGAGCAGTACTTC.

On this clone: Other nucleotide sequences from this sample produce the same CDR3. J is TRBJ1-3 and V is TRBV5-1; D not certain. Trimming took 0 bases from V and 4 from J, leaving 5 bases between them. This CDR3 region has 13 residues. Germline V gives CDR1 SGHRS, CDR2 YFSETQ. The CDR3 spells CASSLEGGNTIYF. DNA for the CDR3: TGCGCCAGCAGCTTGGAAGGGGGAAACACCATATATTTT.

The CDR3 region has the DNA TGTGCCAGCAGCTTAGAAGGGGACAGGGGCCTTCGGATCGGGCTGTTTTTT. Protein sequence: CASSLEGDRGLRIGLFF. The gene calls are TRBV7-9 and TRBJ1-4, with 10 bases matching TRBD1. The trim removed 1 base at V and 14 bases at J, leaving 16 bases unmatched. This CDR3 contains 17 residues. CDR1 is SEHNR and CDR2 is FQNEAQ in the germline V gene (reference sequence).

The chain joins TRBV2 to TRBJ2-1; 9 bases line up with TRBD1. CDR1 and CDR2 from the germline V gene are SNHLY and FYNNEI. The CDR3 runs 13 residues. Trimming removed 5 bases from V and 9 bases from J; junction bases left unmatched: 5. The CDR3 region is CASSPDRGIEQFF. In nucleotides, the CDR3 is TGTGCCAGCAGTCCGGACAGGGGAATTGAGCAGTTCTTC.

This clone was picked up one time. The J gene is TRBJ2-1, the V gene TRBV28, with D perhaps given as TRBD1 or TRBD2 (5 bases each). Germline V CDR1 and CDR2: MDHEN, SYDVKM. V was trimmed by 7 bases and J by 2 bases, leaving 15 bases between them. The CDR3 length is 15 residues. The CDR3 spells CASNRDARAYNEQFF. The CDR3 DNA follows: TGTGCCAGCAATCGGGACGCCCGTGCCTACAATGAGCAGTTCTTC.

The chain employs TRBV4-1 and TRBJ2-1, with D possibly being TRBD2 (6 bases). There are 15 residues in the CDR3. In germline, CDR1 is MGHRA, CDR2 YSYEKL. The V end was cut by 1 base, the J end by 8 bases, with 15 bases between. The CDR3 here is CASSQVRELRYEQFF. The CDR3, as DNA: TGCGCCAGCAGCCAAGTCCGGGAGCTCCGATATGAGCAGTTCTTC.

The chain couples TRBV28 to TRBJ1-2, with 8 bases lining up with TRBD1. V lost 7 bases and J lost 5; bases outside the gene matches: 6. Germline V gene sequence: CDR1 MDHEN, CDR2 SYDVKM. This CDR3 comprises 13 residues. The CDR3 is CASTSWTGYGYTF. CDR3 DNA sequence: TGTGCCAGCACTTCCTGGACAGGGTATGGCTACACCTTC.

The rearrangement uses TRBV18 and TRBJ2-3; D is ambiguous. The V and J ends lost 3 bases and 0 bases respectively, with 7 bases between them. Germline values: CDR1 KGHSH, CDR2 LQKENI. CDR3 length equals 14 residues. CDR3 sequence (DNA): TGTGCCAGCTCACCTCTACAGAGCACAGATACGCAGTATTTT. It is translated as CASSPLQSTDTQYF. The full variable domain, rest sourced from reference TRBV18 and TRBJ2-3, is NAGVMQNPRHLVRRRGQEARLRCSPMKGHSHVYWYRQLPEEGLKFMVYLQKENIIDESGMPKERFSAEFPKEGPSILRIQQVVRGDSAAYFCASSPLQSTDTQYFGPGTRLTVL.

This chain links TRBV7-2 with TRBJ1-5, with D uncertain. The CDR3 extends over 17 amino acids. V gave up 3 bases and J gave up 2 bases, with 17 bases separating them. In germline, CDR1 is SGHTA, CDR2 FQGNSA. CDR3 DNA sequence: TGTGCCAGCAGCTTGAACGGGCCTTCCGAGGGCAATCAGCCCCAGCATTTT. Its translation is CASSLNGPSEGNQPQHF.

The genes are TRBV10-3 and TRBJ1-2; D uncertain. CDR3 length equals 16 residues. V was cut by 0 bases and J by 3 bases, with 14 bases left in between. Germline CDR1 is ENHRY and CDR2 is SYGVKD. This chain's CDR3 is CAISESPGRQDYGYTF. The CDR3 DNA follows: TGTGCCATCAGTGAGTCGCCGGGTCGGCAGGACTATGGCTACACCTTC.

CDR3 nucleotide sequence: TGTGCCATCAGGGGGGAAGTCTATGGCTACACCTTC. Translating it yields CAIRGEVYGYTF. The rearrangement uses TRBV10-3 and TRBJ1-2; possibly TRBD1 for D (5 bases). With 6 bases removed from V and 4 bases from J, the gap between germline ends came to 9 bases. This CDR3 has 12 residues. Germline CDR1 reads ENHRY; CDR2 reads SYGVKD.

The J gene is TRBJ2-5, the V gene TRBV30; the D is unclear. There are 11 residues in the CDR3. V lost 4 bases to trimming and J lost 3 bases, with 6 bases between them. Germline V gene sequence: CDR1 GTSNPN, CDR2 SVGIG (reference sequence). The chain's CDR3 is CAWIKEETQYF. For the CDR3, the DNA is TGTGCCTGGATCAAGGAAGAGACCCAGTACTTC.

The V gene is TRBV6-4, the J gene TRBJ1-5; D call uncertain. The CDR3 contains 17 residues. The germline V and J ends were trimmed by 8 bases and 15 bases, with 35 bases remaining between them. Germline CDR1 reads MRHNA; CDR2 reads SNTAGT. This CDR3 is CASRLTCQTVPAVQSHF. CDR3 nucleotides: TGTGCCAGCCGCCTAACTTGCCAAACAGTCCCCGCCGTTCAATCGCATTTT.

The V and J genes are TRBV29-1 and TRBJ2-1; 10 nucleotides agree with TRBD2. CDR1 SQVTM and CDR2 ANQGSEA come from the germline V gene. Germline trimming cut 7 bases from V and 0 bases from J; bases unmatched to any gene: 9. This CDR3 is 16 amino acids long. The CDR3 bases are TGCAGCGCTGGACTAGCGGCCGGGACCTCCTACAATGAGCAGTTCTTC. Its protein product is CSAGLAAGTSYNEQFF.

The rearrangement links TRBV7-9 to TRBJ2-7, with D unclear. Trimming took 5 bases from V and 1 from J, leaving 6 bases between them. CDR3 length: 12 amino acids. Germline V gene sequence: CDR1 SEHNR, CDR2 FQNEAQ (reference sequence). CDR3 DNA sequence: TGTGCCAGCAGCCGGGCTTCCTACGAGCAGTACTTC. Translating it yields CASSRASYEQYF.

CDR3: CASSETSRETQYF. The CDR3 DNA reads as TGCGCCAGCAGTGAAACGAGTCGGGAGACCCAGTACTTC. The chain couples TRBV10-2 to TRBJ2-5, with D unclear. V was pared by 3 bases and J by 5 bases, with 10 bases between. This CDR3 has 13 residues. Looked up from germline, CDR1 is WSHSY and CDR2 is SAAADI.

As concerns this clone: Its ends do not fully match the called genes, so a read error is possible. V usage is TRBV5-5 and J usage is TRBJ1-2; D is unclear. The germline gives CDR1 SGHKS, CDR2 YYEKEE (reference sequence). There are 15 residues in the CDR3. In DNA form, the CDR3 reads TGTGCCAGCAGCTTCACCCATGATCGAATGGCCCTCGGGTCCTTC. Residues: CASSFTHDRMALGSF.

The chain carries TRBV9 and TRBJ2-3, with D hard to call. Germline V lookup: CDR1 SGDLS, CDR2 YYNGEE. Trimming cost V 0 bases and J 6 bases, with 11 bases left between them. CDR3 length: 14 amino acids. The CDR3 DNA sequence: TGTGCCAGCAGCGTAGGCCGGGCCTGGGATACGCAGTATTTT. Translation: CASSVGRAWDTQYF. Full variable domain (missing parts from reference TRBV9 and TRBJ2-3): DSGVTQTPKHLITATGQRVTLRCSPRSGDLSVYWYQQSLDQGLQFLIQYYNGEERAKGNILERFSAQQFPDLHSELNLSSLELGDSALYFCASSVGRAWDTQYFGPGTRLTVL.

The chain carries TRBV18 and TRBJ2-7, with TRBD2 as a possible D gene (5 bases). Trimming shortened V by 2 bases and J by 6 bases, and 8 bases separated the two germline ends. CDR1 KGHSH and CDR2 LQKENI come from the germline V gene. This CDR3 contains 12 residues. The CDR3 loop reads CASSPDGVEQYF. CDR3 DNA sequence: TGTGCCAGCTCACCAGACGGGGTCGAGCAGTACTTC.

This chain uses TRBV27 with TRBJ2-5, with D possibly being TRBD1 (6 bases). The CDR3 has 18 residues. Trimming shortened V by 2 bases and J by 5 bases, and 24 bases separated the two germline ends. Germline CDR1 is MNHEY and CDR2 is SMNVEV (reference sequence). CDR3 in DNA: TGTGCCAGCAGTTTACCCTTAATCCCACTAGTTCAGGGGGAGACCCAGTACTTC. Translation: CASSLPLIPLVQGETQYF.

The V gene is TRBV5-3, the J gene TRBJ2-5; D is ambiguous. TRBV5-3 is annotated as an ORF whose role is uncertain. V was trimmed by 8 bases and J by 2 bases, leaving 4 bases between them. The CDR3 spans 10 residues. Here the CDR3 reads CARPQETQYF. The DNA for the CDR3 is TGTGCCAGGCCTCAAGAGACCCAGTACTTC.

The chain employs TRBV5-1 and TRBJ2-3; D is uncertain. Trimming removed 5 bases from V and 4 bases from J, with 14 bases in between. Per germline, CDR1 SGHRS and CDR2 YFSETQ. This CDR3 comprises 14 residues. CDR3 sequence reads: CASRRNGWADTQYF. As DNA, the CDR3 is TGCGCCAGCAGACGGAATGGGTGGGCAGATACGCAGTATTTT.

The J gene is TRBJ2-1, the V gene TRBV28, with no clear D. CDR1 MDHEN and CDR2 SYDVKM come from the germline V gene. V was cut by 8 bases and J by 5 bases, with 16 bases left in between. The CDR3 has 14 residues. The CDR3 DNA sequence: TGTGCCAGCCATTCCCCTGGGCAGAACAATGAGCAGTTCTTC. This encodes CASHSPGQNNEQFF.

This clone was found once. The chain joins TRBV6-5 to TRBJ1-1, with D possibly being TRBD1 (6 bases). CDR1 is MNHEY, CDR2 SVGAGI, per germline. CDR3 length: 14 residues. The V and J ends lost 5 bases and 4 bases respectively, with 14 bases between them. CDR3 in amino acids: CASSLQGGRTEAFF. CDR3 bases: TGTGCCAGCAGTCTACAGGGTGGGCGCACTGAAGCTTTCTTT.

The chain joins TRBV5-1 to TRBJ1-5, with D possibly TRBD1 on 5 matching bases. V was shortened by 4 bases and J by 7 bases, with 15 bases between the two germline ends. The CDR3 is 14 residues long. Germline V gene lookup returns CDR1 SGHRS and CDR2 YFSETQ. CDR3 DNA: TGCGCCAGCAGCGGTGGGGGTTCAGGACAGCCCCAGCATTTT. Its translation is CASSGGGSGQPQHF.

The gene calls are TRBV7-8 and TRBJ1-3; 9 nucleotides align to TRBD1. Germline values: CDR1 SGHVS, CDR2 FQNEAQ. V shed 3 bases and J 0 bases; nucleotides not matched to a gene: 9. The CDR3 contains 18 residues. The CDR3 nucleotides read TGTGCCAGCAGCTTTTTACTGGGACAGGGTAACTCTGGAAACACCATATATTTT. Its translation: CASSFLLGQGNSGNTIYF.

CDR3 sequence: CASSLGDRGLRTEAFF. CDR3 sequence (DNA): TGTGCCAGCAGCTTGGGGGACAGGGGACTTAGGACTGAAGCTTTCTTT. This chain connects TRBV5-4 to TRBJ1-1; 10 positions match TRBD1. This CDR3 has 16 amino acids. The trim removed 0 bases at V and 5 bases at J, leaving 7 bases unmatched. Germline CDR1 reads SGHNT; CDR2 reads YYREEE (reference sequence).

The V call is TRBV4-3, the J call TRBJ2-3, with D unresolved. Trimming cost V 0 bases and J 6 bases, with 13 bases left between them. There are 15 residues in the CDR3. The V gene's germline CDR1 is LGHNA and CDR2 YSLEER. The CDR3: CASSQDPRGTDTQYF. CDR3 sequence (DNA): TGCGCCAGCAGCCAAGATCCGCGAGGTACGGATACGCAGTATTTT.

This clone was detected once. This chain links TRBV2 with TRBJ2-7; 13 nucleotides line up with TRBD2. This CDR3 comprises 15 residues. V trimming: 7 bases; J trimming: 2 bases; junction bases outside the gene matches: 5. Germline V lookup: CDR1 SNHLY, CDR2 FYNNEI. For the CDR3, the DNA is TGTGCCAGCATCACTGGACTAGCGGGAGCCTACGAGCAGTACTTC. Residues: CASITGLAGAYEQYF.

This chain connects TRBV29-1 to TRBJ2-3, with 10 bases fitting TRBD1. The V gene end was trimmed by 2 bases and the J gene end by 11 bases; junction bases not matched to a gene: 10. The CDR3 is 14 amino acids. Germline V gene data show CDR1 as SQVTM and CDR2 as ANQGSEA. CDR3 bases: TGCAGCGTTGAACCGGGACAGGGGCCGGGTGGGCAGTATTTT. Encoded protein: CSVEPGQGPGGQYF.